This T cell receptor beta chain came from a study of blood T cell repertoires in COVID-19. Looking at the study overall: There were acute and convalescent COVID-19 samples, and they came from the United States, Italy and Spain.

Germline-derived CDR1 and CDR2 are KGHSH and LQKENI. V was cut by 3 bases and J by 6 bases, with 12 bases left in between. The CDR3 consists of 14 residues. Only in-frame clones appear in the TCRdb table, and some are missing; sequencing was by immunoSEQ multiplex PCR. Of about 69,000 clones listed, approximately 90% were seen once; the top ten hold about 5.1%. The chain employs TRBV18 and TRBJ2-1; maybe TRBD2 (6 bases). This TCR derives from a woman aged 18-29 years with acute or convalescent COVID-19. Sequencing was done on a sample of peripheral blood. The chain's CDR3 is CASSPTGVINEQFF. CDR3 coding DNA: TGTGCCAGCTCACCCACGGGGGTAATCAATGAGCAGTTCTTC.